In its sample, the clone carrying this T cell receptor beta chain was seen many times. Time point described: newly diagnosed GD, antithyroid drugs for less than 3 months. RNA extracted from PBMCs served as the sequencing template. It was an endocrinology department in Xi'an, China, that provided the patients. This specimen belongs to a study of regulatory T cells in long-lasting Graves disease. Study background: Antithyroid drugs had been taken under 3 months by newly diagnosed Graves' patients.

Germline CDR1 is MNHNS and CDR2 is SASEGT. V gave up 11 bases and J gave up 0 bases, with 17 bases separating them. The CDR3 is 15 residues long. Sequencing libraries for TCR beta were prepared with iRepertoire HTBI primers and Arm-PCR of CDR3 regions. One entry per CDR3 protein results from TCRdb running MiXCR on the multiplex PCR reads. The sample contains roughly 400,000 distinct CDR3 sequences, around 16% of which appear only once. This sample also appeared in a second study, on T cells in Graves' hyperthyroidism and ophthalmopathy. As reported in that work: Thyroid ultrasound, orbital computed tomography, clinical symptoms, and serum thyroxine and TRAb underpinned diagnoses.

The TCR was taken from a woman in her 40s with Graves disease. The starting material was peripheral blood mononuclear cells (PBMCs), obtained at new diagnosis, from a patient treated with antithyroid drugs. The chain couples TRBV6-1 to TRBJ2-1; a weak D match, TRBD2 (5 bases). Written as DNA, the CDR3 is TGTGCCGGAGCAGGAGGCAGGAGCTCCTACAATGAGCAGTTCTTC. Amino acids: CAGAGGRSSYNEQFF.